What follows are 25 T cell receptor beta chains derived from one specimen sequenced in a study of metastatic and nonmetastatic thyroid tumors (TCRdb year 2020). No patient had received any treatment before thyroid surgery. Library preparation used PCR. The sequencing machine was an Illumina HiSeq 4000. Using fastp trimming at Q25 and MiXCR clonotype assembly, TCRdb reanalyzed the public sequencing data and kept in-frame beta chains. Here the sample has 30,000 to 40,000 clones; 25% to 30% occur a single time. Together, the top ten hold 8% to 10% of the sample. Sequencing was done on a sample of blood. The receptors were sampled from a female donor with papillary thyroid cancer or a benign thyroid nodule (not recorded which). Some clones in this sample may be carry-over from other donors' samples.

The rearrangement joins TRBV5-1 to TRBJ2-7, with unresolved D. V lost 2 bases to trimming and J lost 0 bases, with 15 bases between them. Germline CDR1 SGHRS, CDR2 YFSETQ. This CDR3 is 16 amino acids long. CDR3 in amino acids: CASSFYPRRGSYEQYF. The CDR3 DNA follows: TGCGCCAGCAGCTTTTACCCCCGTCGAGGCTCCTACGAGCAGTACTTC.

The sample holds a few counts of this clone. The V call is TRBV24-1, the J call TRBJ2-1; no reliable D call. Germline values: CDR1 KGHDR, CDR2 SFDVKD. The CDR3 consists of 16 residues. The V end lost 4 bases, the J end lost 2 bases, and 14 bases lay between the germline ends. CDR3 protein: CATSDPLGSPYNEQFF. The CDR3 DNA follows: TGTGCCACCAGTGACCCCCTTGGGTCCCCCTACAATGAGCAGTTCTTC.

This clone was seen ten or more times. The chain couples TRBV5-1 to TRBJ1-1; D is unresolved. The CDR3 loop spans 14 amino acids. V was pared by 0 bases and J by 5 bases, with 11 bases between. Germline V gene sequence: CDR1 SGHRS, CDR2 YFSETQ. CDR3 region: CASSLDAFRTEAFF. CDR3 nucleotide sequence: TGCGCCAGCAGCTTGGACGCGTTTAGGACTGAAGCTTTCTTT. Complete variable domain (other parts from reference TRBV5-1 and TRBJ1-1): KAGVTQTPRYLIKTRGQQVTLSCSPISGHRSVSWYQQTPGQGLQFLFEYFSETQRNKGNFPGRFSGRQFSNSRSEMNVSTLELGDSALYLCASSLDAFRTEAFFGQGTRLTVV.

The chain recombines TRBV7-6 with TRBJ2-1; maybe TRBD2 (7 bases). Per the germline V gene, CDR1 is SGHVS and CDR2 is FNYEAQ. The CDR3 sequence is 17 residues long. V was clipped by 1 base and J by 5 bases, with 18 bases between them. The CDR3 is CASSLEGGTLMNNEQFF. In DNA, the CDR3 is TGTGCCAGCAGCTTAGAGGGAGGGACACTGATGAACAATGAGCAGTTCTTC. The full variable domain, in which reference TRBV7-6 and TRBJ2-1 provide the parts outside the CDR3, is GAGVSQSPRYKVTKRGQDVALRCDPISGHVSLYWYRQALGQGPEFLTYFNYEAQQDKSGLPNDRFSAERPEGSISTLTIQRTEQRDSAMYRCASSLEGGTLMNNEQFFGPGTRLTVL.

V is TRBV6-2 or TRBV6-3 and J is TRBJ2-1; tentative D call: TRBD2 (6 bases). The CDR3 covers 14 residues. Trimming shortened V by 6 bases and J by 10 bases, and 19 bases separated the two germline ends. Germline lookup yields CDR1 MNHEY and CDR2 SVGEGT. The CDR3 protein is CASRSTGGSAEQFF. In nucleotides, the CDR3 is TGTGCCAGCAGGAGCACCGGGGGAAGTGCCGAGCAGTTCTTC.

This clone has more than one count but fewer than ten. In DNA, the CDR3 is TGTGCCAGCAGTGATGAGGGGATCTATGGCTACACCTTC. It codes for CASSDEGIYGYTF. The genes are TRBV6-1 and TRBJ1-2; a weak D match, TRBD1 (5 bases). This CDR3 is built from 13 residues. The V gene lost 3 bases and the J gene lost 4 bases, with 9 bases spanning the gap. Germline V gene lookup returns CDR1 MNHNS and CDR2 SASEGT.

This clone was recorded a few times. The V gene is TRBV28, the J gene TRBJ2-4, with a possible D match to TRBD2 (5 bases). The CDR3 is 15 residues long. Germline V gene lookup returns CDR1 MDHEN and CDR2 SYDVKM. V was pared by 3 bases and J by 5 bases, with 14 bases between. The CDR3 DNA is TGTGCCAGCAGTTTGTCAGGCAGGAGGCAAAACATTCAGTACTTC. This translates into CASSLSGRRQNIQYF.

The chain recombines TRBV11-2 with TRBJ2-3, with unresolved D. There are 15 residues in the CDR3. CDR1 and CDR2 (germline): SGHAT, FQNNGV. V was shortened by 1 base and J by 1 base, with 9 bases between the two germline ends. The CDR3 is CASSLVYLRTDTQYF. The CDR3 region has the DNA TGTGCCAGCAGCTTAGTTTATCTTCGCACAGATACGCAGTATTTT.

This clone was picked up a small number of times. It may be a read error: a sequence one base away is much more abundant. This rearrangement joins TRBV4-3 to TRBJ1-3; tentatively, D is TRBD1 (5 bases). V was pared by 7 bases and J by 5 bases, with 21 bases between. Germline V lookup: CDR1 LGHNA, CDR2 YSLEER. This CDR3 contains 16 residues. The CDR3 bases are TGCGCCAGCATCCAGGGCGGACGGGGTATCCGAAACACCATATATTTT. It translates to CASIQGGRGIRNTIYF.

This chain uses TRBV20-1 with TRBJ2-7; possibly TRBD1 for D (5 bases). From germline, CDR1 is DFQATT and CDR2 SNEGSKA (reference sequence). This CDR3 spans 11 amino acids. V was clipped by 5 bases and J by 4 bases, with 9 bases between them. Here the CDR3 DNA reads TGCAGTGCTTTACAGGATTACGAGCAGTACTTC. The encoded protein is CSALQDYEQYF.

This clone was seen at least ten times. The CDR3 region has the DNA TGTGCCAGCAGCGCCCCCTCTGGGGCAGGAAGAACCGGGGAGCTGTTTTTT. Amino acid sequence: CASSAPSGAGRTGELFF. This chain joins TRBV28 and TRBJ2-2; tentative D call: TRBD1 (5 bases). The CDR3 has 17 residues. Germline values: CDR1 MDHEN, CDR2 SYDVKM. Trimming cost V 6 bases and J 5 bases, with 22 bases left between them.

This clone has at least ten counts. The chain couples TRBV7-2 to TRBJ2-3; 10 positions agree with TRBD2. Germline CDR1 reads SGHTA; CDR2 reads FQGNSA. J was trimmed by 11 bases and V by 1 base; bases with no gene match: 12. The CDR3 length is 16 residues. The CDR3 nucleotides read TGTGCCAGCAGCTTAGGGCCAGCGGGGGGGAGCTTGGGGCAGTATTTT. This codes for CASSLGPAGGSLGQYF.

This clone was seen many times. Different DNA sequences within this sample yield the same CDR3. The chain links TRBV19 to TRBJ1-1; weak D call: TRBD1 (6 bases). This CDR3 is 15 amino acids long. V was trimmed by 5 bases and J by 2 bases, leaving 15 bases between them. Germline V gene sequence: CDR1 LNHDA, CDR2 SQIVND (reference sequence). CDR3 amino acids: CASSPRLDRNTEAFF. The CDR3 nucleotides are TGTGCCAGTAGTCCTCGGCTGGACAGAAACACTGAAGCTTTCTTT.

This clone was detected ten times or more. The chain is built from TRBV4-1 and TRBJ1-6, with a weak D call TRBD1 (6 bases). CDR3 length: 16 residues. V gave up 4 bases and J gave up 8 bases, with 18 bases separating them. The germline V gene has CDR1 MGHRA and CDR2 YSYEKL. As DNA, the CDR3 is TGCGCCAGCAGCCCGTTCATTCAGGGGTTCGATTCACCCCTCCACTTT. It codes for CASSPFIQGFDSPLHF.

The chain uses TRBV4-3 and TRBJ2-6; 8 bases map to TRBD1. Germline-derived CDR1 and CDR2 are LGHNA and YSLEER. V lost 4 bases to trimming and J lost 0 bases; unmatched junction nucleotides: 8. The CDR3 has 18 residues. CDR3 in DNA: TGCGCCAGCAGCCCATGGACAGGGACGCTCTCTGGGGCCAACGTCCTGACTTTC. It translates to CASSPWTGTLSGANVLTF.

The table lists this clone with a few counts. The chain links TRBV6-1 to TRBJ2-7; TRBD2 aligns across 8 bases. Germline V gives CDR1 MNHNS, CDR2 SASEGT. V shed 6 bases and J 5 bases; nucleotides not matched to a gene: 9. This CDR3 contains 14 residues. The CDR3 DNA sequence: TGTGCCAGCAGGCGCGGCAGCGGGGGTGACGAGCAGTACTTC. Protein product: CASRRGSGGDEQYF.

This clone appeared many times. The V gene is TRBV5-4, the J gene TRBJ2-3; D call uncertain. The CDR3 extends over 14 amino acids. The ends were cut back, 0 bases at V and 2 bases at J, with 7 bases in the middle. Germline lookup yields CDR1 SGHNT and CDR2 YYREEE (reference sequence). The CDR3 region is CASSLDVLTDTQYF. For the CDR3, the DNA is TGTGCCAGCAGCTTGGATGTCCTCACAGATACGCAGTATTTT.

Comment on this clone: A junction boundary mismatches the germline segment, possibly from a read error. The chain combines TRBV28 with TRBJ1-1, with TRBD1 as a possible D gene (5 bases). The germline gives CDR1 MDHEN, CDR2 SYDVKM. The CDR3 contains 16 residues. The CDR3 sequence is CASSSRQGRMNTEDFF. The CDR3 bases are TGTGCCAGCAGTTCGAGGCAGGGTCGGATGAACACTGAAGATTTCTTT. The full variable domain, its missing parts supplied by reference TRBV28 and TRBJ1-1, is DVKVTQSSRYLVKRTGEKVFLECVQDMDHENMFWYRQDPGLGLRLIYFSYDVKMKEKGDIPEGYSVSREKKERFSLILESASTNQTSMYLCASSSRQGRMNTEDFFGQGTRLTVV.

This clone was seen more than once but under ten times. V usage is TRBV6-4 and J usage is TRBJ1-6; TRBD1 is a possible D gene (6 bases). In germline, CDR1 is MRHNA, CDR2 SNTAGT. The CDR3 totals 16 residues. V was shortened by 5 bases and J by 5 bases, with 16 bases between the two germline ends. This chain's CDR3 is CASSKRTAPNNSPLHF. In DNA form, the CDR3 reads TGTGCCAGCAGTAAAAGGACAGCCCCTAATAATTCACCCCTCCACTTT.

This rearrangement joins TRBV3-1 to TRBJ2-2; TRBD2 matches at 9 bases. This CDR3 region has 17 residues. Germline V gene sequence: CDR1 LGHDT, CDR2 YNNKEL (reference sequence). J gave up 0 bases and V 0 bases, and 2 bases lay outside the gene matches. The CDR3 coding sequence is TGTGCCAGCAGCCAAGAGGCTAGCGGGACGAACACCGGGGAGCTGTTTTTT. This translates into CASSQEASGTNTGELFF.

This clone was seen ten or more times. The chain joins TRBV20-1 to TRBJ2-7, with 8 bases identical to TRBD1. CDR1 and CDR2 from the germline V gene are DFQATT and SNEGSKA (reference sequence). CDR3 length: 15 amino acids. V lost 3 bases and J lost 5; bases outside the gene matches: 12. This CDR3 reads CSASPPRTGLDEQYF. The CDR3 DNA follows: TGCAGTGCTAGCCCGCCCCGGACAGGGTTAGACGAGCAGTACTTC.

As concerns this clone: Because the CDR3 is missing its conserved closing phenylalanine or tryptophan, this is likely a read error. The chain uses TRBV19 and TRBJ1-5; D is undetermined. The V gene lost 7 bases and the J gene lost 4 bases, with 8 bases spanning the gap. This CDR3 has 12 residues. Germline loops: CDR1 LNHDA, CDR2 SQIVND (reference sequence). The CDR3 coding sequence is TGTGCCAGTAACTGGGCAAATCAGCCCCAGCATTTG. Its protein is CASNWANQPQHL.

This chain links TRBV27 with TRBJ1-6, with D perhaps TRBD1 (6 bases). The CDR3 has 15 amino acids. V was shortened by 2 bases and J by 6 bases, with 11 bases between the two germline ends. Germline lookup yields CDR1 MNHEY and CDR2 SMNVEV (reference sequence). CDR3 sequence: CASSLARTANSPLHF. DNA for the CDR3: TGTGCCAGCAGTTTAGCTCGGACAGCTAATTCACCCCTCCACTTT.

Ten or more counts support this clone. This chain joins TRBV7-2 and TRBJ1-1; D is ambiguous. The CDR3 has 11 residues. V was cut by 3 bases and J by 8 bases, with 7 bases left in between. From germline, CDR1 is SGHTA and CDR2 FQGNSA. DNA of the CDR3: TGTGCCAGCAGCTTCGACGCCGAAGCTTTCTTT. Translated, it gives CASSFDAEAFF.

A single count supports this clone. The chain has TRBV11-2 and TRBJ1-4, with 8 bases aligning to TRBD1. The CDR3 is 17 amino acids. Trimming took 3 bases from V and 8 from J; bases not matched to a gene: 14. CDR1 and CDR2 from the germline V gene are SGHAT and FQNNGV. The CDR3 loop reads CASSFGPRQGLREKLFF. The DNA of the CDR3 is TGTGCCAGCAGCTTTGGACCCAGACAGGGGTTAAGGGAAAAACTGTTTTTT.